This TCR beta chain is from a study of T cells and copy number aberrations in small-cell lung cancer. Findings of the study overall: Tumor regions shared few clones; 79.9-97.7% were region-restricted.

Using immunoSEQ multiplex PCR, the repertoire was profiled, and TCRdb retains in-frame clones only, with some absent. The data contain over 5,000 clones, less than 85% of them singletons. No donor received preoperative chemotherapy or radiotherapy, or immunotherapy before or after surgery. The V gene end was trimmed by 6 bases and the J gene end by 1 base; junction bases not matched to a gene: 13. The CDR3 loop spans 18 amino acids. Germline CDR1 and CDR2: MNHEY and SMNVEV (reference sequence). This clone rates as medium-sized. Its antigen is unidentified. This TCR was sampled from a man in his fifties or sixties with small cell lung cancer. V and J are TRBV27 and TRBJ2-5, with 11 bases identical to TRBD2. Material for sequencing was tumor tissue. The CDR3 DNA reads as TGTGCCAGCAGCCCAAGTGATCTAGCGGGAGGCCTCCAAGAGACCCAGTACTTC. Translated, it gives CASSPSDLAGGLQETQYF.